Described below is a single T cell receptor (beta chain) sequence and its context. Its target antigen remains unknown. Nothing much larger sits one base from this clone, and base qualities are not available. The data were obtained in a study of CD8+ T cells in alopecia areata (dated by TCRdb to the late 2010s). Looking at the study overall: Treated patients were enrolled in an open-label pilot trial of oral tofacitinib, 5 to 10 mg twice daily, for moderate-to-severe alopecia areata. Patients received tofacitinib for 6 to 18 months and were then followed off drug for 6 months to check for delayed response and recurrence. To study T cell clonal expansion in alopecia areata, the researchers applied high-throughput TCRbeta sequencing to both the C3H/HeJ mouse model and human patients. Scalp tissue and sorted CD4+ and CD8+ peripheral blood T cells from patchy and totalis/universalis alopecia areata patients and from healthy controls were covered by human TCRbeta sequencing. Biopsies were taken from tofacitinib-treated patients at baseline and at 4 and 24 weeks of treatment, and a later scalp biopsy was taken in several of the tofacitinib-treated patients. Scalp clonality was compared among normal scalp (n=4), patchy alopecia areata scalp (n=8), and alopecia totalis/universalis scalp (n=8). RNA was obtained with the PAXgene miRNA kit for fixed scalp, the miRNeasy kit for PBMCs, and the RNeasy kit for mouse skin. Amplification of TCRbeta CDR3 regions was done by immunoSEQ multiplex PCR using 35 Vbeta forward primers and 13 Jbeta reverse primers.

Beyond this particular receptor, the publication reports: Compared with normal scalp, lesional scalp had higher clonality and more expanded CD8+ clones, particularly in alopecia totalis/universalis, a pattern that suggests antigenic drive. Shared TCR sequences between patients were less evident than in mice, which may be partly attributable to HLA diversity in the patient population. Scalp TCR repertoire analysis is complicated because resident alphabeta T cells in normal human skin are also sequenced, whereas mouse skin is dominated by gammadelta T cells.

Receptor libraries were prepared by the immunoSEQ multiplex PCR assay. RNA was extracted from all samples and reverse transcribed into cDNA, which served as template for TCR sequencing. SuperScript III was used for first-strand cDNA synthesis, primed with a 2:1 mix of oligo-dT and random hexamers. A synthetic immune receptor repertoire was used to assess amplification bias, and residual bias was removed computationally. Processing in the source paper ran as follows. Raw reads were preprocessed to remove errors, and CDR3 was defined by IMGT conventions from the conserved cysteine to phenylalanine. Clonality was computed as 1 minus the Shannon entropy, with the entropy normalized by log2 of the number of productive unique TCRs. Scalp TCRbeta sequences were cross-referenced with sorted blood CD4 and CD8 repertoires so that the CD4 or CD8 identity of scalp clones could be inferred. TCRdb carries this immuneACCESS record with in-frame sequences only. Its versions omit some clonotypes, under half of them owing to an unresolved V gene in the studies checked, with the rest unexplained. V and J calls and clone size are given by that table; D and trimming were obtained from the DNA. This sample gives 200,000 to 250,000 clones in total; under 70% of them show up just once. Of the sample, around 1.2% is held by the ten largest clones.

The time point label of this sample denotes: baseline before oral tofacitinib. Lesional scalp punch biopsies and peripheral blood were obtained from alopecia areata patients. PBMCs were isolated by density centrifugation and stained for CD3, CD4 and CD8, and CD4+ and CD8+ T cells were sorted on a FACSAria. This clonotype was sampled from a human donor with alopecia areata. The sample in question was CD4+ T cells sorted from blood, obtained at week 0.

The DNA sequence reads TGTGCCAGCAGCGTAGGGGCTCCGACAGACACCTACGAGCAGTACTTC. This is translated as CASSVGAPTDTYEQYF. The V and J segments used are TRBV9 and TRBJ2-7; a tentative D match to TRBD1 spans 5 bases. Trimming at the junction amounts to 0 bases on V and 2 bases on J, and the germline ends lie 15 bases apart. The germline V gene gives CDR1 as SGDLS and CDR2 as YYNGEE. The CDR3, cysteine through phenylalanine, is 16 amino acids long. Just CDR3 DNA is preserved here, 48 bases in frame from base 1.